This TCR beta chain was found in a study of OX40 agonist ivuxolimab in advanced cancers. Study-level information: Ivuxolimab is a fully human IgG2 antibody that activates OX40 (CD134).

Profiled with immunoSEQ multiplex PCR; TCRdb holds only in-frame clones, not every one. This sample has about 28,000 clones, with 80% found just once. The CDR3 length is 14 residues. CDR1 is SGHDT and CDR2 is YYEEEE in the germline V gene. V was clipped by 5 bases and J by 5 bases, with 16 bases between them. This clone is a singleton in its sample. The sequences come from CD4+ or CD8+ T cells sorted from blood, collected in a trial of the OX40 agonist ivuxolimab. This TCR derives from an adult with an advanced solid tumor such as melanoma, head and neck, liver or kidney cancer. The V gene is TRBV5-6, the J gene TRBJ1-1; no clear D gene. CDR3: CASSFWDGKTEAFF. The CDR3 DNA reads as TGTGCCAGCAGTTTTTGGGATGGGAAGACTGAAGCTTTCTTT.